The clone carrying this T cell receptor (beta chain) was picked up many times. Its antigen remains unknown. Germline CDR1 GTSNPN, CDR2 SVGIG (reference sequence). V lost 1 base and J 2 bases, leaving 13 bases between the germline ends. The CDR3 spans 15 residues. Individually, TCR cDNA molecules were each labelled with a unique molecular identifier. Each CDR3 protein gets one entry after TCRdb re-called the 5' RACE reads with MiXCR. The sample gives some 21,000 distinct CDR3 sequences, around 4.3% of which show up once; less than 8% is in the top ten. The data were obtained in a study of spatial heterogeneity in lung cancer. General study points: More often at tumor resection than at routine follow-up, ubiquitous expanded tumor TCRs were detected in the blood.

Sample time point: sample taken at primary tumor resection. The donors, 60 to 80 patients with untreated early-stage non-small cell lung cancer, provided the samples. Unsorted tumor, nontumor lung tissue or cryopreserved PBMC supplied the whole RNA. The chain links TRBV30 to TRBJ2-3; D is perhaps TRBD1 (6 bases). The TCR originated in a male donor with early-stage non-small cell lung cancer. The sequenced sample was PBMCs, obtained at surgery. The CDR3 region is CAWSGTVRLTDTQYF. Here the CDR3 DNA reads TGTGCCTGGAGTGGGACAGTCCGACTCACAGATACGCAGTATTTT.